These T cell receptor beta chains were read from a single sample in a study of blood T cell repertoires in COVID-19. Repertoires were generated with immunoSEQ multiplex PCR, while TCRdb's copy carries only in-frame clones and drops some. This table has about 260,000 clones, around 90% appearing once. Sequencing input: PBMCs or T cells enriched from blood (not recorded which). Receptor source: a man aged 50 or older who had been exposed to COVID-19. CDR3s include the opening cysteine and the closing phenylalanine or tryptophan. The D gene is left open where the match is weak.

>TRBJ1-3|NA|TRBV5-4|14
CASSLGRAGNTIYF
>TRBJ2-1|NA|TRBV3-1/TRBV3-2|14
CASSQVRGGYEQFF
>TRBJ1-2|TRBD1|TRBV5-5|16
CASSRTLDRGRHGYTF
>TRBJ2-7|NA|TRBV7-8|15
CASSLPGQSSYEQYF
>TRBJ1-5|TRBD1|TRBV24-1|17
CATSDVPGQPSNQPQHF
>TRBJ1-1|NA|TRBV11-2|12
CASSLAGLAAFF
>TRBJ1-1|TRBD1|TRBV28|12
CASSQGVVEAFF
>TRBJ1-1|NA|TRBV7-9|14
CASSFVTGNTEAFF
>TRBJ1-1|TRBD1|TRBV20-1|12
CSASRQGGGAFF
>TRBJ2-1|TRBD1|TRBV5-1|15
CASSPGQGTLNEQFF
>TRBJ2-2|NA|TRBV5-1|16
CASSLAARMNTGELFF
>TRBJ1-2|NA|TRBV2|15
CASRDTQQGYYGYTF
>TRBJ1-2|TRBD1|TRBV9|17
CASSVNRAGGPHWGYTF
>TRBJ2-3|NA|TRBV5-1|15
CASSLEIIRADTQYF